A selection of T cell receptor beta chains follows, all from one sample in a study of regulatory T cells in long-lasting Graves disease. TCRdb independently ran MiXCR on the multiplex PCR reads; one entry per CDR3 protein. The table shows approximately 400,000 distinct CDR3 sequences, with 15% occurring only once. The specimen comprised peripheral blood mononuclear cells (PBMCs), sampled at new diagnosis, from a patient treated with antithyroid drugs. The receptor set was obtained from a female donor with Graves disease. Each CDR3 is given with its conserved first and last residue. The D gene is left open where the match is weak. The listing skips clone size in some rows; elsewhere it reads once, few, many or a size class.

>few|TRBJ1-2|14|NA|TRBV12-3/TRBV12-4
CASRNSGLNYGYTF
TGTGCCAGCAGAAACAGCGGGCTTAACTATGGCTACACCTTC
>many|TRBJ1-1|13|NA|TRBV19
CASSIGRYTEAFF
TGTGCCAGTAGTATAGGACGGTACACTGAAGCTTTCTTT
>many|TRBJ1-2|15|NA|TRBV7-2
CASSLFQQGDYGYTF
TGTGCCAGCAGCCTATTCCAACAGGGTGACTATGGCTACACCTTC
>many|TRBJ2-7|14|TRBD2|TRBV20-1
CSAFPSGASYEQYF
TGCAGTGCTTTCCCTAGCGGGGCCTCCTACGAGCAGTACTTC
>few|TRBJ2-3|14|NA|TRBV4-1
CASSQDRAPEAQYF
TGCGCCAGCAGCCAAGATAGGGCCCCCGAGGCGCAGTATTTT
>NA|TRBJ2-2|16|NA|TRBV6-2/TRBV6-3
CASSYRRDWNTGELFF
TGTGCCAGCAGTTACCGGCGGGACTGGAACACCGGGGAGCTGTTTTTT
>few|TRBJ2-7|13|NA|TRBV16
CASSQSPAYEQYF
TGTGCCAGCAGCCAATCTCCAGCCTACGAGCAGTACTTC
>few|TRBJ1-1|15|NA|TRBV19
CASSIDWSMNTKAFF
TGTGCCAGTAGTATTGATTGGAGTATGAACACTAAAGCTTTCTTT
>many|TRBJ2-5|15|TRBD2|TRBV20-1
CSALRREDDWETQYF
TGCAGTGCGTTACGCCGGGAGGACGATTGGGAGACCCAGTACTTC
>NA|TRBJ2-7|15|TRBD2|TRBV12-3/TRBV12-4
CASSPGTSRTYEQYF
TGTGCCAGCAGTCCCGGGACTAGTAGAACCTACGAGCAGTACTTC
>many|TRBJ2-1|15|TRBD2|TRBV7-9
CASSFSGLELYEQFF
TGTGCCAGCAGCTTCTCGGGACTAGAGCTCTATGAGCAGTTCTTC
>many|TRBJ2-5|14|NA|TRBV20-1
CSANAGTTRGTQYF
TGCAGTGCCAACGCGGGAACGACAAGGGGGACCCAGTACTTC
>NA|TRBJ2-1|14|TRBD1|TRBV20-1
CSAHRTGTYNEQFF
TGCAGTGCTCATCGGACAGGGACCTACAATGAGCAGTTCTTC
>NA|TRBJ1-2|14|NA|TRBV20-1
CSARDHRALHGYTF
TGCAGTGCTAGAGATCACAGGGCCCTCCATGGCTACACCTTC
>many|TRBJ1-2|12|NA|TRBV20-1
CSASQTNYGYTF
TGCAGTGCTAGTCAGACCAACTATGGCTACACCTTC
>NA|TRBJ1-2|11|NA|TRBV4-1
CASSQDHGYTF
TGCGCCAGCAGCCAAGACCATGGCTACACCTTC
>many|TRBJ1-1|12|NA|TRBV30
CAWSETEGEAFF
TGTGCCTGGAGCGAGACAGAGGGTGAAGCTTTCTTT
>many|TRBJ2-3|18|TRBD2|TRBV4-1
CASSQGYGGGPSTDTQYF
TGCGCCAGCAGCCAAGGTTATGGGGGAGGGCCTTCCACAGATACGCAGTATTTT
>NA|TRBJ2-5|16|TRBD2|TRBV5-1
CASSLEGAGSGKTQYF
TGCGCCAGCAGCCTGGAAGGGGCAGGGAGCGGGAAGACCCAGTACTTC
>many|TRBJ1-1|14|TRBD1|TRBV5-5
CASSWGQGSTEAFF
TGTGCCAGCAGCTGGGGACAGGGGTCCACTGAAGCTTTCTTT
>many|TRBJ1-3|18|TRBD1|TRBV7-9
CASSLVPTWTGGVDTIYF
TGTGCCAGCAGCTTAGTCCCCACGTGGACAGGTGGGGTAGACACCATATATTTT
>few|TRBJ2-3|12|NA|TRBV12-3/TRBV12-4
CASRRPGDTQCF
TGTGCCAGCAGACGACCGGGGGATACGCAGTGTTTT